A single sample gave rise to the 30 T cell receptor beta chains below, sequenced in a study of T cell changes during pregnancy in multiple sclerosis. Only in-frame clones appear in the TCRdb table, and some are missing; sequencing was by immunoSEQ multiplex PCR. The sample includes about 22,000 clones, 91% of them seen just once. This specimen was CD4+ T cells from peripheral blood mononuclear cells, taken in the third trimester of pregnancy. The receptors here all came from a female donor in good health, enrolled as a control in a pregnancy study.

V and J are TRBV6-7 and TRBJ2-2; D might be TRBD1 (6 bases). TRBV6-7 falls under the ORF class, with uncertain function. Trimming shortened V by 2 bases and J by 8 bases, and 18 bases separated the two germline ends. The CDR3 loop spans 16 amino acids. CDR3 residues: CASSYHLGQSWGELFF. The CDR3 DNA is TGTGCCAGCAGTTACCACCTCGGACAGAGTTGGGGGGAGCTGTTTTTT.

The V call is TRBV29-1, the J call TRBJ2-7; 9 bases match TRBD1. Looked up from germline, CDR1 is SQVTM and CDR2 is ANQGSEA. This CDR3 spans 15 amino acids. V shed 3 bases, J shed 5 bases, and the junction held 11 bases outside the gene matches. The CDR3 reads CSVDVGQGLSNEQYF. As DNA, the CDR3 is TGCAGCGTTGACGTGGGACAGGGACTCTCGAACGAGCAGTACTTC.

The table lists this clone with a count of one. The genes are TRBV6-6 and TRBJ2-2; 9 nucleotides match TRBD1. The CDR3 consists of 15 residues. Germline V lookup: CDR1 MNHNY, CDR2 SVGAGI (reference sequence). J gave up 5 bases and V 6 bases, and 7 bases lay outside the gene matches. CDR3 sequence reads: CASSTNRGQTGELFF. The CDR3 DNA follows: TGTGCCAGCAGCACAAACAGGGGGCAAACCGGGGAGCTGTTTTTT.

The V and J genes are TRBV2 and TRBJ2-3; possible D gene TRBD2, 5 bases. The V gene lost 4 bases and the J gene lost 5 bases, with 7 bases spanning the gap. CDR1 is SNHLY and CDR2 is FYNNEI in the germline V gene. CDR3 length: 12 amino acids. This CDR3 reads CASSVGGDTQYF. In nucleotides, the CDR3 is TGTGCCAGCAGTGTTGGAGGAGATACGCAGTATTTT.

The chain couples TRBV4-3 to TRBJ2-7; TRBD2 agrees at 8 bases. Germline loops: CDR1 LGHNA, CDR2 YSLEER. This CDR3 is built from 16 residues. V shed 1 base, J shed 5 bases, and the junction held 10 bases outside the gene matches. The chain's CDR3 is CASSQGSPGGTNEQYF. In nucleotides, the CDR3 is TGCGCCAGCAGCCAAGGCTCACCGGGGGGGACGAACGAGCAGTACTTC.

The CDR3 sequence is CASSQANRANGYTF. As DNA, the CDR3 is TGTGCCAGCAGCCAAGCGAACAGGGCAAATGGCTACACCTTC. The genes are TRBV4-2 and TRBJ1-2; tentative D call: TRBD1 (6 bases). V was pared by 1 base and J by 6 bases, with 12 bases between. Per the germline V gene, CDR1 is LGHNA and CDR2 is YNFKEQ. The CDR3 runs to 14 residues.

J is TRBJ2-3 and V is TRBV6-1; D unresolved. CDR1 is MNHNS and CDR2 is SASEGT in the germline V gene. Trimming stripped 6 bases from V and 5 bases from J, with 12 bases between. This CDR3 is built from 13 residues. The CDR3 DNA follows: TGTGCCAGCAGCCCGGTGTCAGGAGATACGCAGTATTTT. Translation: CASSPVSGDTQYF.

The chain employs TRBV6-1 and TRBJ2-3; TRBD1 aligns across 8 bases. Trimming cost V 1 base and J 4 bases; bases outside gene matches: 4. The CDR3 totals 15 residues. Germline CDR1 and CDR2: MNHNS and SASEGT. The CDR3 is CASSEGTGRADTQYF. The CDR3 nucleotides read TGTGCCAGCAGTGAAGGGACAGGGCGGGCAGATACGCAGTATTTT.

V is TRBV1 and J is TRBJ1-5; the D call of TRBD1 is as the table states it, not checked on the DNA. TRBV1 represents a pseudogene. CDR3 length: 19 amino acids. The CDR3 sequence is CTSRPGRDRGSISNQPQHF. The CDR3 bases are TGCACCAGCAGGCCCGGCCGGGACAGGGGATCTATTAGCAATCAGCCCCAGCATTTT.

V is TRBV7-2 and J is TRBJ2-1; 8 bases agree with TRBD1. V lost 1 base to trimming and J lost 7 bases; unmatched junction nucleotides: 6. The CDR3 covers 15 residues. Germline V gene data show CDR1 as SGHTA and CDR2 as FQGNSA. The CDR3 loop reads CASSLGTGTLNEQFF. CDR3 coding DNA: TGTGCCAGCAGCTTAGGGACAGGGACGCTTAATGAGCAGTTCTTC.

This clone was seen a single time. The chain links TRBV5-8 to TRBJ2-1; TRBD1 matches at 9 bases. The CDR3 consists of 15 residues. The germline V gene encodes CDR1 SGHTS and CDR2 YDEGEE. V gave up 3 bases and J gave up 4 bases; unmatched junction bases: 5. The CDR3 region is CASSSGTGPYNEQFF. DNA for the CDR3: TGTGCCAGCAGCTCAGGGACAGGGCCTTACAATGAGCAGTTCTTC.

The chain combines TRBV5-6 with TRBJ2-7; 8 positions match TRBD1. Germline V CDR1 and CDR2: SGHDT, YYEEEE. The CDR3 totals 12 residues. The V gene end was trimmed by 4 bases and the J gene end by 5 bases; junction bases not matched to a gene: 2. The CDR3 loop is CASSSRGHEQYF. In DNA form, the CDR3 reads TGTGCCAGCAGCAGCAGGGGGCACGAGCAGTACTTC.

This chain connects TRBV28 to TRBJ1-1; a possible D gene is TRBD1 (5 bases). The CDR3 is made up of 16 amino acids. Germline CDR1 is MDHEN and CDR2 is SYDVKM. Trimming shortened V by 5 bases and J by 4 bases, and 20 bases separated the two germline ends. CDR3 protein: CASSPRAGIGITEAFF. The CDR3 DNA reads as TGTGCCAGCAGTCCCCGAGCAGGGATAGGAATCACTGAAGCTTTCTTT.

The chain is built from TRBV9 and TRBJ2-1; D is possibly TRBD1 (6 bases). With 0 bases removed from V and 3 bases from J, the gap between germline ends came to 7 bases. The CDR3 has 14 amino acids. Germline V lookup: CDR1 SGDLS, CDR2 YYNGEE. CDR3 DNA: TGTGCCAGCAGCGTAGGGGACAACTACAATGAGCAGTTCTTC. Translating it yields CASSVGDNYNEQFF.

The genes are TRBV4-3 and TRBJ2-3, with D tentatively TRBD2 (6 bases). V lost 0 bases and J 3 bases, leaving 10 bases between the germline ends. CDR3 length equals 15 residues. The germline V gene encodes CDR1 LGHNA and CDR2 YSLEER. The DNA for the CDR3 is TGCGCCAGCAGCCAAGATCGGAGGGGAACAGATACGCAGTATTTT. It encodes CASSQDRRGTDTQYF.

The V and J genes are TRBV4-2 and TRBJ1-2; TRBD1 matches at 10 bases. The germline CDR1 and CDR2 sequences are LGHNA and YNFKEQ. The CDR3 has 16 residues. V shed 0 bases and J 5 bases; nucleotides not matched to a gene: 6. The CDR3 loop is CASSQEGDRGEYGYTF. The CDR3 DNA follows: TGTGCCAGCAGCCAAGAGGGGGACAGGGGAGAATATGGCTACACCTTC.

The genes are TRBV19 and TRBJ2-1; tentatively, D is TRBD2 (6 bases). V was pared by 3 bases and J by 1 base, with 7 bases between. Germline CDR1 and CDR2: LNHDA and SQIVND (reference sequence). CDR3 size: 14 residues. CDR3 in amino acids: CASSMAGSYNEQFF. CDR3 coding DNA: TGTGCCAGTAGTATGGCGGGGTCCTACAATGAGCAGTTCTTC. Supplemented by reference TRBV19 and TRBJ2-1, the full variable domain reads DGGITQSPKYLFRKEGQNVTLSCEQNLNHDAMYWYRQDPGQGLRLIYYSQIVNDFQKGDIAEGYSVSREKKESFPLTVTSAQKNPTAFYLCASSMAGSYNEQFFGPGTRLTVL.

The chain is built from TRBV5-1 and TRBJ1-2; possibly TRBD1 for D (5 bases). Trimming removed 0 bases from V and 10 bases from J, with 19 bases in between. CDR3 length equals 15 residues. Germline V gene sequence: CDR1 SGHRS, CDR2 YFSETQ. CDR3 region: CASSLGRWGVLDYTF. In nucleotides, the CDR3 is TGCGCCAGCAGCTTGGGCCGTTGGGGGGTGCTCGACTACACCTTC.

V usage is TRBV5-6 and J usage is TRBJ1-2, with 10 bases identical to TRBD1. The ends lost 5 bases at V and 2 bases at J; junction bases unmatched: 3. In germline, CDR1 is SGHDT, CDR2 YYEEEE. This CDR3 comprises 14 residues. CDR3 bases: TGTGCCAGCAGACGACAGGGGGCGAACTATGGCTACACCTTC. Translation gives CASRRQGANYGYTF.

The V and J genes are TRBV11-2 and TRBJ2-7; D gene ambiguous. Germline CDR1 is SGHAT and CDR2 is FQNNGV. This CDR3 comprises 12 residues. The V and J ends lost 5 bases and 0 bases respectively, with 5 bases between them. CDR3 in amino acids: CASSRSSYEQYF. The CDR3 DNA reads TGTGCCAGCAGCCGTAGCTCCTACGAGCAGTACTTC.

The chain has TRBV5-8 and TRBJ2-3; TRBD2 matches at 9 bases. This CDR3 is 15 amino acids long. V was clipped by 4 bases and J by 3 bases; unmatched bases: 6. Germline loops: CDR1 SGHTS, CDR2 YDEGEE. The CDR3 sequence is CASSVLAGVTDTQYF. CDR3 DNA: TGTGCCAGCAGCGTATTAGCGGGGGTAACAGATACGCAGTATTTT.

This rearrangement joins TRBV19 to TRBJ2-5; D may be TRBD1 (6 bases). This CDR3 spans 16 amino acids. The V and J ends lost 6 bases and 6 bases respectively, with 23 bases between them. Germline V gene sequence: CDR1 LNHDA, CDR2 SQIVND (reference sequence). Here the CDR3 reads CASRDPLRGSGQTQYF. As DNA, the CDR3 is TGTGCCAGTAGGGACCCCCTTAGGGGGAGCGGACAGACCCAGTACTTC.

In its sample, this clone was seen once. The genes are TRBV9 and TRBJ1-4; no firm D call. The CDR3 covers 13 residues. CDR1 is SGDLS, CDR2 YYNGEE, per germline. V lost 3 bases to trimming and J lost 8 bases, with 11 bases between them. The CDR3, as DNA: TGTGCCAGCAGCGCCGGGGTCGGGGAAAAACTGTTTTTT. As protein: CASSAGVGEKLFF.

This chain joins TRBV19 and TRBJ1-1; 8 nucleotides agree with TRBD1. The CDR3 sequence is 15 residues long. J lost 5 bases, V lost 1 base, and 6 bases had no gene match. Germline CDR1 is LNHDA and CDR2 is SQIVND (reference sequence). Written as DNA, the CDR3 is TGTGCCAGTAGTATAGCGGCAGGGGGCCTGACTGAAGCTTTCTTT. This gives the protein CASSIAAGGLTEAFF.

The V gene is TRBV9, the J gene TRBJ1-3; D may be TRBD1 (5 bases). The CDR3 covers 14 residues. Germline V gene sequence: CDR1 SGDLS, CDR2 YYNGEE. V was clipped by 6 bases and J by 2 bases, with 12 bases between them. Written as DNA, the CDR3 is TGTGCCAGCACCCCGACAGCCACTGGAAACACCATATATTTT. It translates to CASTPTATGNTIYF. The whole variable domain, filled in from reference TRBV9 and TRBJ1-3, reads DSGVTQTPKHLITATGQRVTLRCSPRSGDLSVYWYQQSLDQGLQFLIQYYNGEERAKGNILERFSAQQFPDLHSELNLSSLELGDSALYFCASTPTATGNTIYFGEGSWLTVV.

The V and J genes are TRBV1 and TRBJ1-4; the table gives TRBD1 as D, unverified against the DNA. TRBV1 is described as a pseudogene. This CDR3 spans 17 amino acids. In nucleotides, the CDR3 is TGCACCAGCAGCCAGGCCCGTCCGGGACAGTCGAATGAAAAACTGTTTTTT. Translated: CTSSQARPGQSNEKLFF.

The V call is TRBV5-1, the J call TRBJ1-2; D call uncertain. Germline V CDR1 and CDR2: SGHRS, YFSETQ. V was cut by 0 bases and J by 1 base, with 10 bases left in between. The CDR3 totals 15 residues. The CDR3 nucleotides are TGCGCCAGCAGCTTGGCCGACTCGATTAACTATGGCTACACCTTC. Translating gives CASSLADSINYGYTF.

The V call is TRBV9, the J call TRBJ2-1; 8 positions match TRBD2. Germline CDR1 reads SGDLS; CDR2 reads YYNGEE. V shed 0 bases and J 8 bases; nucleotides not matched to a gene: 7. This CDR3 has 15 amino acids. The CDR3 DNA follows: TGTGCCAGCAGCGTAGGCACTAGCGGACCTTATGAGCAGTTCTTC. Translating it yields CASSVGTSGPYEQFF.

About this clone itself: The same CDR3 arises from other DNA sequences in this sample as well. The rearrangement links TRBV7-2 to TRBJ1-6; no clear D gene. The CDR3 spans 14 residues. Trimming cost V 4 bases and J 7 bases, with 11 bases left between them. The V gene's germline CDR1 is SGHTA and CDR2 FQGNSA. CDR3 amino acids: CASSSPEANSPLHF. As DNA, the CDR3 is TGTGCCAGCAGCTCCCCTGAGGCAAATTCACCCCTCCACTTT.

V is TRBV19 and J is TRBJ2-2; D might be TRBD1 (5 bases). CDR1 and CDR2 (germline): LNHDA, SQIVND (reference sequence). The CDR3 has 16 amino acids. V was trimmed by 5 bases and J by 0 bases, leaving 13 bases between them. CDR3 DNA sequence: TGTGCCAGTAGTGAGGACACGACCCCGAACACCGGGGAGCTGTTTTTT. Amino acid sequence: CASSEDTTPNTGELFF.